This T cell receptor (beta chain) was identified in a study of T cell responses to AZD1222 COVID-19 vaccine. TCRdb's table, derived via immunoSEQ multiplex PCR, lists solely in-frame clones and lacks some. The table shows roughly 130,000 clones, with roughly 93% occurring only once. Germline V gene data show CDR1 as SGHNT and CDR2 as YENEEA. Trimming shortened V by 5 bases and J by 3 bases, and 10 bases separated the two germline ends. The CDR3 has 13 amino acids. The J gene is TRBJ1-1, the V gene TRBV11-3; D uncertain. The source of this sequence is an adult in good health. Sequences were derived from peripheral blood, sampled on day 0 of AZD1222 vaccination. The CDR3 region has the DNA TGTGCCAGCAGCCCCAGACAAGACACTGAAGCTTTCTTT. It specifies CASSPRQDTEAFF. The variable domain in full, with the rest retrieved from reference TRBV11-3 and TRBJ1-1, is EAGVVQSPRYKIIEKKQPVAFWCNPISGHNTLYWYLQNLGQGPELLIRYENEEAVDDSQLPKDRFSAERLKGVDSTLKIQPAELGDSAVYLCASSPRQDTEAFFGQGTRLTVV.